The 30 T cell receptor beta chains given below trace back to one sample, sequenced in a study of cytomegalovirus exposure and HLA in healthy donors (dated by TCRdb to the late 2010s). The library came from the immunoSEQ multiplex PCR assay. The multiplex PCR relied on a mix of 60 forward primers for TCR Vbeta segments and 13 reverse primers for TCR Jbeta segments. In its TCRdb copy, this immuneACCESS table keeps in-frame sequences only and misses some clones. Where compared with another copy, unresolved V genes explain less than half of these, and the others have no known cause. This sample holds 110,000 or so clones; roughly 82% were observed only once. About a tenth of the sample is in the top ten clones. The source material was PBMCs. These receptor sequences come from a man aged 35-49 years in good health and CMV-seropositive.

This clone was detected only once. The V gene is TRBV11-1, the J gene TRBJ1-6; 7 bases agree with TRBD1. V lost 5 bases, J lost 7 bases, and 8 bases stayed unmatched. From germline, CDR1 is SGHAT and CDR2 FQDESV (reference sequence). The CDR3 sequence is 15 residues long. The CDR3 bases are TGTGCCAGCAGCACCCGACAGGGCGGGAATTCACCCCTCCACTTT. Translated: CASSTRQGGNSPLHF.

This chain uses TRBV18 with TRBJ2-7; 9 nucleotides agree with TRBD1. Germline V gene sequence: CDR1 KGHSH, CDR2 LQKENI. J lost 1 base, V lost 3 bases, and 4 bases had no gene match. The CDR3 is 15 residues long. The CDR3 loop reads CASSPRDRASYEQYF. CDR3 nucleotides: TGTGCCAGCTCACCTCGGGACAGGGCTTCCTACGAGCAGTACTTC.

This chain links TRBV5-5 with TRBJ2-7, with D maybe TRBD1 (5 bases). Germline loops: CDR1 SGHKS, CDR2 YYEKEE (reference sequence). Trimming cost V 7 bases and J 4 bases, with 18 bases left between them. The CDR3 is made up of 14 amino acids. The CDR3, as DNA: TGTGCCAGCCGCAGGGCTTCAACGTTTTACGAGCAGTACTTC. It specifies CASRRASTFYEQYF.

This chain uses TRBV2 with TRBJ2-2; maybe TRBD2 (5 bases). The CDR3 runs 18 residues. Germline CDR1 reads SNHLY; CDR2 reads FYNNEI. Trimming stripped 1 base from V and 1 base from J, with 16 bases between. This CDR3 reads CASSEGSRAVVNTGELFF. CDR3 coding DNA: TGTGCCAGCAGTGAAGGAAGTAGAGCGGTCGTGAACACCGGGGAGCTGTTTTTT.

V and J are TRBV28 and TRBJ2-1; a possible D gene is TRBD2 (5 bases). CDR1 and CDR2 from the germline V gene are MDHEN and SYDVKM. Trimming took 7 bases from V and 4 from J, leaving 11 bases between them. This CDR3 region has 13 residues. For the CDR3, the DNA is TGTGCCAGCAAGCGGCGGAATTACAATGAGCAGTTCTTC. Amino acids: CASKRRNYNEQFF.

The rearrangement uses TRBV27 and TRBJ2-5; 16 positions match TRBD2. The germline gives CDR1 MNHEY, CDR2 SMNVEV (reference sequence). CDR3 length: 16 amino acids. Trimming cost V 5 bases and J 5 bases; bases outside gene matches: 5. CDR3 loop: CASSPGLAGGEETQYF. The CDR3 coding sequence is TGTGCCAGCAGTCCGGGACTAGCGGGGGGGGAGGAGACCCAGTACTTC.

This clone was counted a single time. The V and J genes are TRBV5-4 and TRBJ2-1; TRBD2 matches at 12 bases. Looked up from germline, CDR1 is SGHNT and CDR2 is YYREEE (reference sequence). The CDR3 has 17 amino acids. J gave up 4 bases and V 0 bases, and 5 bases lay outside the gene matches. CDR3 sequence reads: CASSLALGTSGYNEQFF. CDR3 in DNA: TGTGCCAGCAGCTTGGCCCTTGGGACTAGCGGGTACAATGAGCAGTTCTTC. Full variable domain (outside the CDR3, taken from reference TRBV5-4 and TRBJ2-1): ETGVTQSPTHLIKTRGQQVTLRCSSQSGHNTVSWYQQALGQGPQFIFQYYREEENGRGNFPPRFSGLQFPNYSSELNVNALELDDSALYLCASSLALGTSGYNEQFFGPGTRLTVL.

The chain couples TRBV7-2 to TRBJ2-3, with 9 bases matching TRBD1. The V gene's germline CDR1 is SGHTA and CDR2 FQGNSA. The length of the CDR3 is 14 residues. The junction had 6 bases not matched to a gene; V was cut back by 5 bases and J by 6 bases. Here the CDR3 DNA reads TGTGCCAGCAGCAGGGACAGGGCTGATGATACGCAGTATTTT. Amino acid sequence: CASSRDRADDTQYF. Supplemented by reference TRBV7-2 and TRBJ2-3, the full variable domain reads GAGVSQSPSNKVTEKGKDVELRCDPISGHTALYWYRQSLGQGLEFLIYFQGNSAPDKSGLPSDRFSAERTGGSVSTLTIQRTQQEDSAVYLCASSRDRADDTQYFGPGTRLTVL.

As regards this clone: At the DNA level, this CDR3 is encoded by other sequences in the same sample as well. The genes are TRBV27 and TRBJ1-6; the D is unclear. There are 12 residues in the CDR3. The germline V gene has CDR1 MNHEY and CDR2 SMNVEV (reference sequence). Trimming stripped 5 bases from V and 7 bases from J, with 6 bases between. CDR3 residues: CASSPINSPLHF. DNA for the CDR3: TGTGCCAGCAGTCCTATAAATTCACCCCTCCACTTT.

This clone has just a few counts. A junction boundary mismatches the germline segment, possibly from a read error. This chain connects TRBV5-1 to TRBJ1-2, with D possibly being TRBD1 (5 bases). The CDR3 sequence is 13 residues long. Looked up from germline, CDR1 is SGHRS and CDR2 is YFSETQ. CDR3 residues: CASSLSLQTDPSF. The CDR3 nucleotides read TGCGCCAGCAGCTTGAGCCTTCAGACAGATCCTAGCTTC.

This rearrangement joins TRBV7-6 to TRBJ2-2, with 7 positions matching TRBD1. This CDR3 is built from 15 residues. Germline CDR1 reads SGHVS; CDR2 reads FNYEAQ. Germline trimming cut 5 bases from V and 6 bases from J; bases unmatched to any gene: 9. The CDR3 spells CASSHTGAVAGELFF. The CDR3, as DNA: TGTGCCAGCAGCCATACAGGGGCGGTAGCCGGGGAGCTGTTTTTT.

The chain is built from TRBV10-3 and TRBJ1-2; unclear D gene. The V end lost 2 bases, the J end lost 10 bases, and 11 bases lay between the germline ends. Germline values: CDR1 ENHRY, CDR2 SYGVKD. There are 12 residues in the CDR3. The CDR3 region has the DNA TGTGCCATCAGTGAGCACCTAACCATCTACACCTTC. Its protein product is CAISEHLTIYTF.

This sequence joins TRBV6-5 and TRBJ1-1, with D possibly TRBD1 on 5 matching bases. Trimming removed 7 bases at V and 4 bases at J, with 19 bases between. Germline V gives CDR1 MNHEY, CDR2 SVGAGI. The CDR3 sequence is 15 residues long. The CDR3 sequence is CASKDPAGGGTEAFF. The CDR3 DNA reads TGTGCCAGCAAAGATCCGGCCGGGGGTGGCACTGAAGCTTTCTTT.

DNA of the CDR3: TGTGCCAGCAGTGACTCTAGCGGGGGGGGCACAGATACGCAGTATTTT. It is translated as CASSDSSGGGTDTQYF. The chain employs TRBV6-4 and TRBJ2-3, with TRBD2 matching over 11 bases. Germline values: CDR1 MRHNA, CDR2 SNTAGT. The CDR3 is made up of 16 amino acids. After removal of 0 bases from V and 1 base from J, the junction contained 0 bases not matched to a gene.

The table lists this clone with a few counts. This sequence joins TRBV7-2 and TRBJ1-1; 7 bases fit TRBD1. The germline V gene encodes CDR1 SGHTA and CDR2 FQGNSA. J lost 4 bases, V lost 11 bases, and 10 bases had no gene match. The CDR3 is 13 residues long. CDR3 in DNA: TGTGCCCAAGCAGGGGACAGCCGCACTGAAGCTTTCTTT. Protein: CAQAGDSRTEAFF. Using reference TRBV7-2 and TRBJ1-1 for the parts outside the CDR3, the full variable domain is GAGVSQSPSNKVTEKGKDVELRCDPISGHTALYWYRQSLGQGLEFLIYFQGNSAPDKSGLPSDRFSAERTGGSVSTLTIQRTQQEDSAVYLCAQAGDSRTEAFFGQGTRLTVV.

CDR3 sequence reads: CASSPRQALGNTIYF. The CDR3 DNA reads TGTGCCAGCAGTCCTCGACAGGCCCTGGGAAACACCATATATTTT. The chain couples TRBV28 to TRBJ1-3; the D gene is possibly TRBD1 (6 bases). The CDR3 extends over 15 amino acids. Per the germline V gene, CDR1 is MDHEN and CDR2 is SYDVKM. With 5 bases removed from V and 4 bases from J, the gap between germline ends came to 15 bases.

This clone was seen only a few times. This chain uses TRBV4-1 with TRBJ1-1; 7 bases map to TRBD1. In germline, CDR1 is MGHRA, CDR2 YSYEKL. The CDR3 has 15 residues. V shed 0 bases, J shed 4 bases, and the junction held 5 bases outside the gene matches. CDR3 protein: CASSQEDRASTEAFF. CDR3 in DNA: TGCGCCAGCAGCCAAGAAGACAGGGCGAGCACTGAAGCTTTCTTT.

This chain links TRBV27 with TRBJ2-7; 7 bases fit TRBD1. This CDR3 has 14 amino acids. The junction had 7 bases not matched to a gene; V was cut back by 5 bases and J by 3 bases. From germline, CDR1 is MNHEY and CDR2 SMNVEV (reference sequence). CDR3 DNA sequence: TGTGCCAGCAGTACGTACCGGGACAGCTACGAGCAGTACTTC. Amino acid sequence: CASSTYRDSYEQYF.

CDR3 residues: CASSYGGRQPQHF. The CDR3 DNA reads as TGTGCCAGCAGTTATGGTGGCCGCCAGCCCCAGCATTTT. The chain uses TRBV7-6 and TRBJ1-5; D not resolved. The CDR3 is 13 amino acids. Germline V gene data show CDR1 as SGHVS and CDR2 as FNYEAQ. Trimming stripped 6 bases from V and 7 bases from J, with 13 bases between.

This clone occurred once. The gene calls are TRBV10-3 and TRBJ1-1; D ambiguous. V gave up 8 bases and J gave up 1 base, with 26 bases separating them. Germline CDR1 is ENHRY and CDR2 is SYGVKD. The CDR3 has 18 amino acids. The CDR3 region is CAISAWDAGVAGNTEAFF. CDR3 coding DNA: TGTGCCATCTCCGCCTGGGATGCGGGAGTGGCAGGGAACACTGAAGCTTTCTTT.

V is TRBV4-3 and J is TRBJ1-3; D possibly corresponds to TRBD1 (5 bases). Trimming removed 6 bases at V and 3 bases at J, with 21 bases between. CDR1 and CDR2 from the germline V gene are LGHNA and YSLEER. The CDR3 is 17 residues long. In DNA, the CDR3 is TGCGCCAGCAGTTCCAGGGCCCCATCGGAGGGTGGAAACACCATATATTTT. It translates to CASSSRAPSEGGNTIYF.

This clone was found once. The DNA for the CDR3 is TGTGCCAGCAGTTACCTGCGGGACCCACGTGGCTACACCTTC. Translated: CASSYLRDPRGYTF. The chain uses TRBV6-5 and TRBJ1-2; tentative D call: TRBD1 (5 bases). Trimming stripped 2 bases from V and 7 bases from J, with 14 bases between. Germline lookup yields CDR1 MNHEY and CDR2 SVGAGI. The CDR3 consists of 14 residues.

The chain uses TRBV6-5 and TRBJ2-7; tentative D call: TRBD2 (5 bases). Trimming shortened V by 8 bases and J by 5 bases, and 13 bases separated the two germline ends. CDR3 length: 12 residues. Germline V gives CDR1 MNHEY, CDR2 SVGAGI. The DNA of the CDR3 is TGTGCCAGCCGGGATACAGAGGACGAGCAGTACTTC. This gives the protein CASRDTEDEQYF.

V is TRBV16 and J is TRBJ2-7; perhaps TRBD1 as D (6 bases). The CDR3 runs 14 residues. Germline CDR1 is KGHSY and CDR2 is FQNENV. The V gene lost 0 bases and the J gene lost 3 bases, with 9 bases spanning the gap. For the CDR3, the DNA is TGTGCCAGCAGCCAATCGACACAGGGCTACGAGCAGTACTTC. Its protein product is CASSQSTQGYEQYF.

This chain links TRBV11-3 with TRBJ1-6; 8 positions agree with TRBD1. Trimming removed 6 bases from V and 8 bases from J; junction bases left unmatched: 15. Germline V gives CDR1 SGHNT, CDR2 YENEEA. CDR3 size: 17 residues. DNA for the CDR3: TGTGCCAGCAGGCTGGACAGGGCGACCCCGTGGGATTCACCCCTCCACTTT. It codes for CASRLDRATPWDSPLHF.

The chain uses TRBV4-1 and TRBJ2-7; TRBD1 agrees at 12 bases. This CDR3 spans 17 amino acids. J lost 6 bases, V lost 0 bases, and 9 bases had no gene match. Per germline, CDR1 MGHRA and CDR2 YSYEKL. The CDR3 region is CASSQEVPGQGAIEQYF. In DNA, the CDR3 is TGCGCCAGCAGCCAAGAGGTTCCGGGACAGGGGGCGATCGAGCAGTACTTC.

The chain uses TRBV5-1 and TRBJ2-2; 11 positions match TRBD1. V shed 4 bases, J shed 5 bases, and the junction held 7 bases outside the gene matches. The length of the CDR3 is 16 residues. The germline V gene has CDR1 SGHRS and CDR2 YFSETQ. The DNA of the CDR3 is TGCGCCAGCAGCCCTCCAGGGACAGGGGGAACCGGGGAGCTGTTTTTT. This translates into CASSPPGTGGTGELFF.

This clone was observed a few times. The chain has TRBV4-3 and TRBJ1-5, with unresolved D. Germline V gene sequence: CDR1 LGHNA, CDR2 YSLEER. The CDR3 is 13 amino acids. The V gene lost 1 base and the J gene lost 10 bases, with 11 bases spanning the gap. CDR3 nucleotide sequence: TGCGCCAGCAGCCAAGTAGTCTCTCGACCCCAGCATTTT. It specifies CASSQVVSRPQHF.

V gene TRBV28 combines with J gene TRBJ1-1; 7 nucleotides agree with TRBD1. Germline-derived CDR1 and CDR2 are MDHEN and SYDVKM. CDR3 length: 14 amino acids. J was trimmed by 1 base and V by 7 bases; bases with no gene match: 6. Here the CDR3 reads CASIIAGGNTEAFF. The CDR3, as DNA: TGTGCCAGCATTATAGCAGGGGGGAACACTGAAGCTTTCTTT.

The V and J genes are TRBV28 and TRBJ2-3; D perhaps matches TRBD2 (5 bases). V lost 4 bases and J 9 bases, leaving 14 bases between the germline ends. This CDR3 has 13 amino acids. Per germline, CDR1 MDHEN and CDR2 SYDVKM. This CDR3 is CASSYPGPGTQYF. The CDR3 coding sequence is TGTGCCAGCAGTTATCCGGGTCCGGGGACGCAGTATTTT. Using reference TRBV28 and TRBJ2-3 for the parts outside the CDR3, the full variable domain is DVKVTQSSRYLVKRTGEKVFLECVQDMDHENMFWYRQDPGLGLRLIYFSYDVKMKEKGDIPEGYSVSREKKERFSLILESASTNQTSMYLCASSYPGPGTQYFGPGTRLTVL.